By share of the sample, the clone carrying this TCR beta chain is medium-sized. Antigen unknown. TCRdb called the 5' RACE reads again in MiXCR, with one record for every CDR3 protein. Of fewer than 25,000 distinct CDR3 sequences listed, roughly 3.6% are singletons. Trimming cost V 2 bases and J 12 bases; bases outside gene matches: 5. Germline CDR1 is DFQATT and CDR2 is SNEGSKA (reference sequence). CDR3 length: 11 amino acids. These data are taken from a study of early T cells in non-severe SARS-CoV-2 infection. Study outcomes and limitations: The VDJdb matching leaned toward anti-spike CD8 responses and overlooked private and CD4 specificities.

This receptor was taken from an adult who was a healthcare worker with PCR-confirmed SARS-CoV-2 infection or an uninfected control (not recorded which). Material: whole blood. V usage is TRBV20-1 and J usage is TRBJ1-2; 8 nucleotides agree with TRBD1. CDR3 DNA: TGCAGTGCTAGATCCGACAGGGGCCACACCTTC. It codes for CSARSDRGHTF.